The rows below give T cell receptor beta chains drawn from one sample of a study of T cells after yellow fever vaccination. TCRdb reanalysed the 5' RACE reads using MiXCR and keeps one entry per CDR3 protein. Of 350,000 to 550,000 distinct CDR3 sequences detected, around a sixth appear once; the ten largest clones hold around 17%. The source material was PBMCs, sampled before the yellow fever booster vaccination. The receptors come from a man between 18 and 29 years old who received the YFV17D yellow fever vaccine. Both conserved end residues are part of each CDR3. The order of the fields is clone size, D gene, V gene, J gene, CDR3 DNA, CDR3 protein. The D gene is left open where the match is weak. The listing skips clone size in some rows; elsewhere it reads once, few, many or a size class.

abundance: -; d_gene: -; v_gene: TRBV29-1; j_gene: TRBJ2-1; CDR3nt: TGCAGCGTTGGTAGCGGGGGGACAGGGATCTACAATGAGCAGTTCTTC; CDR3aa: CSVGSGGTGIYNEQFF
abundance: many; d_gene: -; v_gene: TRBV10-3; j_gene: TRBJ1-1; CDR3nt: TGTGCCATCAAAAGGGGGAACACTGAAGCTTTCTTT; CDR3aa: CAIKRGNTEAFF
abundance: -; d_gene: -; v_gene: TRBV18; j_gene: TRBJ2-3; CDR3nt: TGTGCCAGCTCACCGGCGGGCCTCACAGATACGCAGTATTTT; CDR3aa: CASSPAGLTDTQYF
abundance: -; d_gene: TRBD2; v_gene: TRBV29-1; j_gene: TRBJ2-2; CDR3nt: TGCAGCGTTAGCGGGGGGGTGCTCACCGGGGAGCTGTTTTTT; CDR3aa: CSVSGGVLTGELFF
abundance: few; d_gene: -; v_gene: TRBV9; j_gene: TRBJ2-2; CDR3nt: TGTGCCAGCAGCGTTTGGGTCTCAGGAGGCACCGGGGAGCTGTTTTTT; CDR3aa: CASSVWVSGGTGELFF
abundance: -; d_gene: -; v_gene: TRBV11-2; j_gene: TRBJ2-5; CDR3nt: TGTGCCAGCATTCCAGGGGCTGGGGCCCAGTACTTC; CDR3aa: CASIPGAGAQYF
abundance: few; d_gene: -; v_gene: TRBV7-9; j_gene: TRBJ2-7; CDR3nt: TGTGCCAGCAGCTCTACCGGGACTTCATACGAGCAGTACTTC; CDR3aa: CASSSTGTSYEQYF
abundance: few; d_gene: -; v_gene: TRBV7-8; j_gene: TRBJ1-1; CDR3nt: TGTGCCAGCAGCTTAGTAGCGGTGAACACTGAAGCTTTCTTT; CDR3aa: CASSLVAVNTEAFF
abundance: -; d_gene: -; v_gene: TRBV20-1; j_gene: TRBJ2-5; CDR3nt: TGCAGTGCTACGGTCAGGGGCCAAGAGACCCAGTACTTC; CDR3aa: CSATVRGQETQYF
abundance: -; d_gene: -; v_gene: TRBV6-6; j_gene: TRBJ2-1; CDR3nt: TGTGCCAGCAGTCGCACAGAGGCTTACAATGAGCAGTTCTTC; CDR3aa: CASSRTEAYNEQFF
abundance: -; d_gene: -; v_gene: TRBV5-5; j_gene: TRBJ1-5; CDR3nt: TGTGCCAGCAGCTTGTTCGGGGGAGGGGATCAGCCCCAGCATTTT; CDR3aa: CASSLFGGGDQPQHF
abundance: -; d_gene: -; v_gene: TRBV4-2; j_gene: TRBJ1-5; CDR3nt: TGTGCCAGCAGCCAAGAGGAGGGCAATCAGCCCCAGCATTTT; CDR3aa: CASSQEEGNQPQHF
abundance: -; d_gene: -; v_gene: TRBV5-1; j_gene: TRBJ1-1; CDR3nt: TGCGCCAGCAGCTTGATACGGGGGTCCACTGAAGCTTTCTTT; CDR3aa: CASSLIRGSTEAFF
abundance: -; d_gene: TRBD2; v_gene: TRBV7-9; j_gene: TRBJ2-1; CDR3nt: TGTGCCAGCAGCTTAGGCCATAGCGGGGAGCCCCGGTGGAATGAGCAGTTCTTC; CDR3aa: CASSLGHSGEPRWNEQFF
abundance: -; d_gene: -; v_gene: TRBV20-1; j_gene: TRBJ1-5; CDR3nt: TGCAGTGCAAGGCAGGGTGGGAGCAATCAGCCCCAGCATTTT; CDR3aa: CSARQGGSNQPQHF
abundance: -; d_gene: -; v_gene: TRBV3-1; j_gene: TRBJ1-2; CDR3nt: TGTGCCAGCAGTCTACAGGGTTCGGGTGGCTACACCTTC; CDR3aa: CASSLQGSGGYTF
abundance: -; d_gene: -; v_gene: TRBV5-1; j_gene: TRBJ2-1; CDR3nt: TGCGCCAGCAGCTTGGGACAGAGCAATGAGCAGTTCTTC; CDR3aa: CASSLGQSNEQFF
abundance: -; d_gene: -; v_gene: TRBV29-1; j_gene: TRBJ1-1; CDR3nt: TGCAGCGTTGTCAGGGGAGGGACTGAAGCTTTCTTT; CDR3aa: CSVVRGGTEAFF
abundance: -; d_gene: TRBD2; v_gene: TRBV9; j_gene: TRBJ2-1; CDR3nt: TGTGCCAGCAGCGTAGCTGGGGGGGTCCGCTACAATGAGCAGTTCTTC; CDR3aa: CASSVAGGVRYNEQFF
abundance: -; d_gene: TRBD2; v_gene: TRBV7-8; j_gene: TRBJ2-3; CDR3nt: TGTGCCAGCAGCCCTAGGTATAGCGGGGTAGGGAGCACAGATACGCAGTATTTT; CDR3aa: CASSPRYSGVGSTDTQYF
abundance: -; d_gene: TRBD1; v_gene: TRBV2; j_gene: TRBJ1-1; CDR3nt: TGTGCCAGCAGTGAGCCCGACAGGGGGGTTCAAGCTTTCTTT; CDR3aa: CASSEPDRGVQAFF
abundance: -; d_gene: -; v_gene: TRBV7-2; j_gene: TRBJ2-7; CDR3nt: TGTGCCAGCAGCTTAGGACTCGTAGGCGAGCAGTACTTC; CDR3aa: CASSLGLVGEQYF
abundance: -; d_gene: -; v_gene: TRBV7-6; j_gene: TRBJ2-2; CDR3nt: TGTGCCAGCAGCCTACTTGCGGGTACGAACACCGGGGAGCTGTTTTTT; CDR3aa: CASSLLAGTNTGELFF
abundance: -; d_gene: TRBD1; v_gene: TRBV28; j_gene: TRBJ1-6; CDR3nt: TGTGCCAGCAGCCAGCGGACAGGATTTAATTCACCCCTCCACTTT; CDR3aa: CASSQRTGFNSPLHF
abundance: -; d_gene: -; v_gene: TRBV6-5; j_gene: TRBJ1-1; CDR3nt: TGTGCCAGCAGCAGGCAGGGATCGGCTGAAGCTTTCTTT; CDR3aa: CASSRQGSAEAFF
abundance: many; d_gene: TRBD1; v_gene: TRBV9; j_gene: TRBJ2-2; CDR3nt: TGTGCCAGCAGCGACAACGCGATGAGGGGGCAGGGGGAGCTGTTTTTT; CDR3aa: CASSDNAMRGQGELFF
abundance: -; d_gene: -; v_gene: TRBV4-3; j_gene: TRBJ1-6; CDR3nt: TGCGCCAGCAGAACTACTTTGGATTCACCCCTCCACTTT; CDR3aa: CASRTTLDSPLHF
abundance: -; d_gene: -; v_gene: TRBV7-8; j_gene: TRBJ2-4; CDR3nt: TGTGCCAGCAGTTTGGGGCCCGCGGCCAAAAACATTCAGTACTTC; CDR3aa: CASSLGPAAKNIQYF
abundance: few; d_gene: -; v_gene: TRBV20-1; j_gene: TRBJ2-2; CDR3nt: TGCAGTGCTAGACGGGCGGGGGCCCACACCGGGGAGCTGTTTTTT; CDR3aa: CSARRAGAHTGELFF
abundance: -; d_gene: TRBD1; v_gene: TRBV6-5; j_gene: TRBJ2-5; CDR3nt: TGTGCCAGCAGCCTCTCGTGGGGACAGCAAGAGACCCAGTACTTC; CDR3aa: CASSLSWGQQETQYF
abundance: few; d_gene: -; v_gene: TRBV7-2; j_gene: TRBJ2-7; CDR3nt: TGTGCCAGCAGCTTAAGGGCGGGGTCGGACGGCTCCTACGAGCAGTACTTC; CDR3aa: CASSLRAGSDGSYEQYF
abundance: few; d_gene: -; v_gene: TRBV7-2; j_gene: TRBJ1-5; CDR3nt: TGTGCCAGCAGCACCGGACGGAGCAATCAGCCCCAGCATTTT; CDR3aa: CASSTGRSNQPQHF
abundance: -; d_gene: TRBD1; v_gene: TRBV6-5; j_gene: TRBJ2-7; CDR3nt: TGTGCCAGCAGTCCCGACAGGGGCTACAGAATAAACGAGCAGTACTTC; CDR3aa: CASSPDRGYRINEQYF
abundance: -; d_gene: -; v_gene: TRBV5-6; j_gene: TRBJ2-5; CDR3nt: TGTGCCAGCACCGCAGGGGATGGAGAGACCCAGTACTTC; CDR3aa: CASTAGDGETQYF
abundance: many; d_gene: -; v_gene: TRBV15; j_gene: TRBJ2-6; CDR3nt: TGTGCCACCAGCAGAGCACGGACCTCTGGGGCCAACGTCCTGACTTTC; CDR3aa: CATSRARTSGANVLTF
abundance: many; d_gene: -; v_gene: TRBV29-1; j_gene: TRBJ1-4; CDR3nt: TGCAGCGCTCAAAACGGGGGTGGAGAAAAACTGTTTTTT; CDR3aa: CSAQNGGGEKLFF
abundance: -; d_gene: -; v_gene: TRBV7-6; j_gene: TRBJ1-1; CDR3nt: TGTGCCAGCAGCACTCGAATGGGGACTGAAGCTTTCTTT; CDR3aa: CASSTRMGTEAFF
abundance: many; d_gene: TRBD2; v_gene: TRBV20-1; j_gene: TRBJ2-7; CDR3nt: TGCAGTGCTAGAGACCTTTCGCGGGGGGCCTCCTACGAGCAGTACTTC; CDR3aa: CSARDLSRGASYEQYF
abundance: few; d_gene: -; v_gene: TRBV6-5; j_gene: TRBJ2-5; CDR3nt: TGTGCCAGCAACCGGGGACTCCAAGAGACCCAGTACTTC; CDR3aa: CASNRGLQETQYF
abundance: once; d_gene: -; v_gene: TRBV6-1; j_gene: TRBJ1-1; CDR3nt: TGTGCCAGCAGTGAATGGGGGTCGGGAGGGGTAGGAGCTTTCTTT; CDR3aa: CASSEWGSGGVGAFF
abundance: few; d_gene: -; v_gene: TRBV7-2; j_gene: TRBJ2-6; CDR3nt: TGTGCCAGCAGCTCAGGGACGGGGGACCGTGGGGCCAACGTCCTGACTTTC; CDR3aa: CASSSGTGDRGANVLTF
abundance: -; d_gene: TRBD2; v_gene: TRBV6-2/TRBV6-3; j_gene: TRBJ2-1; CDR3nt: TGTGCCAGCAGCGGTAGCGGGGGGGCCTCCAATGAGCAGTTCTTC; CDR3aa: CASSGSGGASNEQFF
abundance: few; d_gene: -; v_gene: TRBV5-1; j_gene: TRBJ2-5; CDR3nt: TGCGCCAGCAGCCCCCCAGGGGCCGGGGAGACCCAGTACTTC; CDR3aa: CASSPPGAGETQYF
abundance: -; d_gene: -; v_gene: TRBV6-6; j_gene: TRBJ2-3; CDR3nt: TGTGCCAGCAGTTACTCGCGAAACGGAGATACGCAGTATTTT; CDR3aa: CASSYSRNGDTQYF
abundance: few; d_gene: -; v_gene: TRBV25-1; j_gene: TRBJ2-6; CDR3nt: TGTGCCAGCAGTGTAATGGCCTCTGGGGCCAACGTCCTGACTTTC; CDR3aa: CASSVMASGANVLTF
abundance: -; d_gene: -; v_gene: TRBV24-1; j_gene: TRBJ2-2; CDR3nt: TGTGCCACCAGTGACGAGTGGGGGGCAGACACCGGGGAGCTGTTTTTT; CDR3aa: CATSDEWGADTGELFF
abundance: few; d_gene: -; v_gene: TRBV29-1; j_gene: TRBJ2-2; CDR3nt: TGCAGCGCCCTCCCAGGAAAATCCGGGGAGCTGTTTTTT; CDR3aa: CSALPGKSGELFF
abundance: many; d_gene: -; v_gene: TRBV4-1; j_gene: TRBJ2-3; CDR3nt: TGCGCCAGCAGCCAAGATAGTATCCGCACAGATACGCAGTATTTT; CDR3aa: CASSQDSIRTDTQYF
abundance: -; d_gene: -; v_gene: TRBV6-6; j_gene: TRBJ2-5; CDR3nt: TGTGCCAGCGGCCTAGGTTTGGGGGGACTCCAAGAGACCCAGTACTTC; CDR3aa: CASGLGLGGLQETQYF
abundance: few; d_gene: -; v_gene: TRBV5-1; j_gene: TRBJ2-1; CDR3nt: TGCGCCAGCTTAGGGCAGGACTCCTACAATGAGCAGTTCTTC; CDR3aa: CASLGQDSYNEQFF
abundance: few; d_gene: -; v_gene: TRBV5-5; j_gene: TRBJ2-1; CDR3nt: TGTGCCAGCAGCTTGAGTACCAATGAGCAGTTCTTC; CDR3aa: CASSLSTNEQFF
abundance: -; d_gene: -; v_gene: TRBV6-5; j_gene: TRBJ2-5; CDR3nt: TGTGCCAGCGCTCCCAGGGAGAGGGGTCGGGGGGAGACCCAGTACTTC; CDR3aa: CASAPRERGRGETQYF
abundance: many; d_gene: -; v_gene: TRBV11-2; j_gene: TRBJ2-3; CDR3nt: TGTGCCAGCAGCCCCCTGGGGTCCGGAACAGATACGCAGTATTTT; CDR3aa: CASSPLGSGTDTQYF
abundance: -; d_gene: -; v_gene: TRBV6-5; j_gene: TRBJ2-7; CDR3nt: TGTGCCAGCAGTTACTCGGGACCGCACCACGAGCAGTACTTC; CDR3aa: CASSYSGPHHEQYF
abundance: few; d_gene: TRBD1; v_gene: TRBV10-3; j_gene: TRBJ2-2; CDR3nt: TGTGCCATCAGGGCCGGGACAGGGGGTCCCGGGGAGCTGTTTTTT; CDR3aa: CAIRAGTGGPGELFF
abundance: few; d_gene: -; v_gene: TRBV5-1; j_gene: TRBJ1-1; CDR3nt: TGCGCCAGCACCATCTCCGGGGGTAGCACTGAAGCTTTCTTT; CDR3aa: CASTISGGSTEAFF
abundance: -; d_gene: -; v_gene: TRBV7-2; j_gene: TRBJ2-3; CDR3nt: TGTGCCAGTAAGCAAATCGGTGATACGCAGTATTTT; CDR3aa: CASKQIGDTQYF